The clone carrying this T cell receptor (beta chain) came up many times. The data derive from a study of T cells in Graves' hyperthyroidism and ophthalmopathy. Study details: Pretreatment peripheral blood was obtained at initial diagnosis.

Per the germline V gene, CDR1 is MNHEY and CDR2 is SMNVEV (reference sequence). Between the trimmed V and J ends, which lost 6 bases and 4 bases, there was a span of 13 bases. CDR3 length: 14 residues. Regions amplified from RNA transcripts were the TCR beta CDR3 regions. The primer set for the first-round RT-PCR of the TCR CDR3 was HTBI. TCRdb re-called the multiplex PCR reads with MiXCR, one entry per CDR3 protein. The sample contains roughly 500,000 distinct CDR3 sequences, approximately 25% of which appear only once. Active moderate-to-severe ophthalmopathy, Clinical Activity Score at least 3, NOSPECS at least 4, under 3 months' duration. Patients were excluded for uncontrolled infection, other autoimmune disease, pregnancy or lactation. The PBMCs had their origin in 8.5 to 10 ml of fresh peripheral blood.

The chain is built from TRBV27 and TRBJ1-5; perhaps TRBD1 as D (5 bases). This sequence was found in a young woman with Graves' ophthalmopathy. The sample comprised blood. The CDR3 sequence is CASRGEIGNQPQHF. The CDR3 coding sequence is TGTGCCAGCAGGGGGGAGATCGGGAATCAGCCCCAGCATTTT.